The 20 T cell receptor beta chains presented below share a single source sample, sequenced in a study of cytomegalovirus exposure and HLA in healthy donors. This table comes from immunoSEQ multiplex PCR, and its TCRdb copy is limited to in-frame clones, with some not included. This sample has roughly 300,000 clones, with about 85% found just once. Sequencing input: PBMCs. The receptor set was obtained from a woman aged 25 to 45 in good health and CMV-seropositive.

There are a few counts of this clone. In DNA, the CDR3 is TGTGCCAGTGGCGTTTCCGGGGAGCTGTTTTTT. Amino acid sequence: CASGVSGELFF. This sequence joins TRBV9 and TRBJ2-2; D gene uncertain. V lost 8 bases to trimming and J lost 6 bases, with 8 bases between them. Germline V gives CDR1 SGDLS, CDR2 YYNGEE. This CDR3 has 11 amino acids.

The chain is built from TRBV2 and TRBJ1-4; perhaps TRBD1 as D (5 bases). Per germline, CDR1 SNHLY and CDR2 FYNNEI. With 1 base removed from V and 5 bases from J, the gap between germline ends came to 8 bases. CDR3 length: 14 amino acids. The CDR3 sequence: CASSEEAGNEKLFF. The CDR3 DNA is TGTGCCAGCAGTGAAGAAGCAGGGAATGAAAAACTGTTTTTT.

V is TRBV4-1 and J is TRBJ2-7; unclear D gene. Germline V CDR1 and CDR2: MGHRA, YSYEKL. The CDR3 runs to 13 residues. Trimming took off 1 base at V and 1 base at J, with 5 bases between the two ends. The CDR3 DNA sequence: TGCGCCAGCAGCCAAGGGCTATCCTACGAGCAGTACTTC. Protein product: CASSQGLSYEQYF.

V gene TRBV27 combines with J gene TRBJ1-2; a possible D gene is TRBD1 (6 bases). CDR3 size: 17 residues. With 4 bases removed from V and 1 base from J, the gap between germline ends came to 19 bases. Germline V gene lookup returns CDR1 MNHEY and CDR2 SMNVEV (reference sequence). The CDR3 reads CASSYRAGRHLNYGYTF. Written as DNA, the CDR3 is TGTGCCAGCAGTTACAGGGCAGGGAGACACCTTAACTATGGCTACACCTTC.

The chain is built from TRBV2 and TRBJ2-1; weak D call: TRBD1 (6 bases). V dropped 11 bases and J dropped 8 bases, with 22 bases sitting between them. CDR1 is SNHLY, CDR2 FYNNEI, per germline. The CDR3 spans 14 residues. CDR3 sequence reads: CACGQSGAGDEQFF. CDR3 nucleotides: TGTGCCTGCGGACAGTCAGGAGCTGGCGATGAGCAGTTCTTC.

Points on this clone: Other nucleotide sequences in the sample specify the same CDR3. This chain links TRBV29-1 with TRBJ1-4, with a weak D call TRBD1 (6 bases). V shed 0 bases and J shed 4 bases, with 6 bases lying between them. CDR3 length: 13 amino acids. CDR1 SQVTM and CDR2 ANQGSEA come from the germline V gene. CDR3 nucleotide sequence: TGCAGCGTTGAAGACAGGGGTAATGAAAAACTGTTTTTT. Residues: CSVEDRGNEKLFF. The variable domain in full, with the rest retrieved from reference TRBV29-1 and TRBJ1-4, is SAVISQKPSRDICQRGTSLTIQCQVDSQVTMMFWYRQQPGQSLTLIATANQGSEATYESGFVIDKFPISRPNLTFSTLTVSNMSPEDSSIYLCSVEDRGNEKLFFGSGTQLSVL.

The V and J genes are TRBV7-2 and TRBJ1-1; D is ambiguous. The V end was cut by 1 base, the J end by 1 base, with 7 bases between. The CDR3 loop spans 14 amino acids. Germline V gene sequence: CDR1 SGHTA, CDR2 FQGNSA. CDR3 sequence: CASSLVGSNTEAFF. The CDR3 nucleotides read TGTGCCAGCAGCTTAGTCGGTTCGAACACTGAAGCTTTCTTT.

This clone occurred many times. At one boundary the junction diverges from the germline segment, which might be a read error. The rearrangement uses TRBV27 and TRBJ2-7; the D gene is possibly TRBD1 (5 bases). Germline V CDR1 and CDR2: MNHEY, SMNVEV (reference sequence). The CDR3 extends over 12 amino acids. The CDR3 DNA sequence: TGTGCCAGCAGTTTTACTTTGGGCAGGGAAGTCTTC. This gives the protein CASSFTLGREVF.

The V call is TRBV7-8, the J call TRBJ1-2, with a weak D call TRBD1 (5 bases). The CDR3 runs 14 residues. Trimming removed 1 base at V and 4 bases at J, with 10 bases between. From germline, CDR1 is SGHVS and CDR2 FQNEAQ. In nucleotides, the CDR3 is TGTGCCAGCAGCTTAGGCGGGACGGTCTATGGCTACACCTTC. Amino acids: CASSLGGTVYGYTF.

The chain recombines TRBV7-6 with TRBJ2-1; 10 nucleotides match TRBD2. This CDR3 region has 20 residues. J lost 1 base, V lost 1 base, and 13 bases had no gene match. Germline CDR1 reads SGHVS; CDR2 reads FNYEAQ. CDR3 bases: TGTGCCAGCAGCTTAGAGGTCGGCGGTCTAGCGGGAGTTTCCTACAATGAGCAGTTCTTC. Translation gives CASSLEVGGLAGVSYNEQFF.

The V call is TRBV4-2, the J call TRBJ1-2; D uncertain. Trimming removed 0 bases from V and 2 bases from J, with 16 bases in between. Germline CDR1 is LGHNA and CDR2 is YNFKEQ. The CDR3 has 17 residues. The CDR3: CASSQDLFLGGNYGYTF. CDR3 nucleotides: TGTGCCAGCAGCCAAGATCTATTCCTGGGCGGAAACTATGGCTACACCTTC.

This sequence joins TRBV7-2 and TRBJ2-7, with a possible D match to TRBD2 (7 bases). This CDR3 has 16 residues. Trimming removed 1 base from V and 4 bases from J, with 17 bases in between. Germline lookup yields CDR1 SGHTA and CDR2 FQGNSA. CDR3 residues: CASSLDAGAALYEQYF. CDR3 nucleotides: TGTGCCAGCAGCTTAGACGCGGGGGCCGCCTTGTACGAGCAGTACTTC.

The chain is built from TRBV30 and TRBJ1-2; 7 nucleotides align to TRBD1. The CDR3 extends over 13 amino acids. The germline V gene has CDR1 GTSNPN and CDR2 SVGIG (reference sequence). With V trimmed by 4 bases and J by 5 bases, 7 bases remained unmatched. CDR3 DNA sequence: TGTGCCTGGATAGGGACAGCAGGGTATGGCTACACCTTC. It specifies CAWIGTAGYGYTF.

This clone appeared many times. The rearrangement uses TRBV11-2 and TRBJ2-7; TRBD1 matches at 7 bases. The V gene's germline CDR1 is SGHAT and CDR2 FQNNGV. The CDR3 is 14 amino acids. The ends lost 6 bases at V and 2 bases at J; junction bases unmatched: 7. CDR3 bases: TGTGCCAGCAGTTCAATACAGGGGCCCTACGAGCAGTACTTC. Translating gives CASSSIQGPYEQYF.

The chain carries TRBV6-5 and TRBJ1-2; 8 bases line up with TRBD1. This CDR3 comprises 13 residues. CDR1 is MNHEY, CDR2 SVGAGI, per germline. Trimming took 6 bases from V and 5 from J; bases not matched to a gene: 5. The CDR3 region has the DNA TGTGCCAGCAGCTGGGACAGGTCTTATGGCTACACCTTC. It translates to CASSWDRSYGYTF.

V and J are TRBV2 and TRBJ1-1; unclear D gene. This CDR3 has 13 amino acids. From germline, CDR1 is SNHLY and CDR2 FYNNEI. Trimming stripped 3 bases from V and 1 base from J, with 6 bases between. The CDR3 reads CASSELRNTEAFF. The CDR3 region has the DNA TGTGCCAGCAGTGAGTTACGGAACACTGAAGCTTTCTTT.

The chain uses TRBV6-5 and TRBJ1-2; D is perhaps TRBD1 (5 bases). The CDR3 loop spans 15 amino acids. The germline CDR1 and CDR2 sequences are MNHEY and SVGAGI. With 0 bases removed from V and 3 bases from J, the gap between germline ends came to 11 bases. CDR3 DNA: TGTGCCAGCAGTTACTCGGGGCCAGGTGACTATGGCTACACCTTC. This gives the protein CASSYSGPGDYGYTF.

This clone was counted a few times. The rearrangement joins TRBV4-3 to TRBJ2-7, with 11 bases that match TRBD1. From germline, CDR1 is LGHNA and CDR2 YSLEER. This CDR3 spans 16 amino acids. With V trimmed by 5 bases and J by 2 bases, 8 bases remained unmatched. The DNA of the CDR3 is TGCGCCAGCAGCACGGCGGGACAGGGGGTAGCCTACGAGCAGTACTTC. As protein: CASSTAGQGVAYEQYF.

The rearrangement uses TRBV27 and TRBJ1-1; possibly TRBD1 for D (6 bases). Germline V gene sequence: CDR1 MNHEY, CDR2 SMNVEV (reference sequence). CDR3 length: 14 amino acids. The CDR3 is CGTGPGHMNTEAFF. The DNA for the CDR3 is TGTGGGACCGGTCCGGGACATATGAACACTGAAGCTTTCTTT.

The chain combines TRBV9 with TRBJ1-1; no definite D call. Germline-derived CDR1 and CDR2 are SGDLS and YYNGEE. V lost 4 bases to trimming and J lost 4 bases, with 11 bases between them. This CDR3 region has 13 residues. CDR3 loop: CASSFTPGTEAFF. In DNA, the CDR3 is TGTGCCAGCAGCTTTACTCCGGGCACTGAAGCTTTCTTT.